This T cell receptor (beta chain) was retrieved from a study of blood T cell repertoires in COVID-19. This clone was picked up a small number of times. This CDR3 contains 18 residues. V lost 0 bases and J 1 base, leaving 17 bases between the germline ends. Germline V CDR1 and CDR2: SGHKS, YYEKEE (reference sequence). TCRdb keeps only in-frame clones here, not all; method: immunoSEQ multiplex PCR. The table lists almost 500,000 clones, 88% of them singletons, with around 8% in the top ten. Sample: PBMCs or T cells enriched from blood (not recorded which). The chain has TRBV5-5 and TRBJ2-4; TRBD1 might be the D (7 bases). This TCR was recovered from a woman aged 55-70 years who had recovered from COVID-19. The CDR3 sequence is CASSLEGAEGYAKNIQYF. DNA of the CDR3: TGTGCCAGCAGCTTGGAGGGGGCGGAGGGTTACGCCAAAAACATTCAGTACTTC.